This T cell receptor beta chain is drawn from a study of Ad26.COV2.S vaccination and SARS-CoV-2 variants. Overall study results and limits: Post-vaccination spike-specific CD8+ and CD4+ T cell responses reportedly had substantial breadth.

The CDR3 consists of 14 residues. V lost 3 bases, J lost 9 bases, and 12 bases lay in between. CDR1 is MGHDK and CDR2 is SYGVNS in the germline V gene. Assay used: immunoSEQ multiplex PCR; TCRdb lists only in-frame clones, some missing. The sample lists around 140,000 clones, roughly 88% occurring once. Comment on this clone: Its specificity is unknown.

This specimen consisted of peripheral blood, obtained after recovery from COVID-19. The rearrangement uses TRBV25-1 and TRBJ1-6; D call uncertain. The receptor was derived from a human donor who had recovered from COVID-19. The CDR3 DNA reads TGTGCCAGCAGTGACAGGTTGGGAGCTTCACCCCTCCACTTT. Amino acid sequence: CASSDRLGASPLHF.